Sequencing of this TCR beta chain was carried out in a study of T cells after yellow fever vaccination. Per germline, CDR1 MNHEY and CDR2 SVGEGT. The CDR3 is made up of 14 amino acids. TCRdb analysed the 5' RACE reads with MiXCR anew, one entry per CDR3 protein. In the table there are about 630,000 distinct CDR3 sequences, approximately 13% of which are singletons. This clonotype has just one count. The clonotype originates from a man aged 30-40 years who received the YFV17D yellow fever vaccine. The gene calls are TRBV6-2 or TRBV6-3 and TRBJ2-1; the match to TRBD2 covers 10 bases. The sample consisted of PBMCs, taken on the day of the yellow fever booster vaccination. The CDR3 DNA follows: TGTGCTGTAGCGGGAGGCCCTACCTACAATGAGCAGTTCTTC. It encodes CAVAGGPTYNEQFF.